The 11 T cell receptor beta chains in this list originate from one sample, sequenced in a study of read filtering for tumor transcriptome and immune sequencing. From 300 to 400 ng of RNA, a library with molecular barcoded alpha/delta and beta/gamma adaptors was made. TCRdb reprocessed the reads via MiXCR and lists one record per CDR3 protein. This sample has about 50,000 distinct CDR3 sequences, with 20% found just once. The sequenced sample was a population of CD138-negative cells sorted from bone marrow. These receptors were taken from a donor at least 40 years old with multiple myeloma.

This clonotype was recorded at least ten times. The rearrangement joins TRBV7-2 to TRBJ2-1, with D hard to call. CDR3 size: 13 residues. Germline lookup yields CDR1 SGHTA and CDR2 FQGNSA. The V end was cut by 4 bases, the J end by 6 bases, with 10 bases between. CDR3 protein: CASSSDILNEQFF. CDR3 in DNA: TGTGCCAGCAGCTCTGACATTCTCAATGAGCAGTTCTTC.

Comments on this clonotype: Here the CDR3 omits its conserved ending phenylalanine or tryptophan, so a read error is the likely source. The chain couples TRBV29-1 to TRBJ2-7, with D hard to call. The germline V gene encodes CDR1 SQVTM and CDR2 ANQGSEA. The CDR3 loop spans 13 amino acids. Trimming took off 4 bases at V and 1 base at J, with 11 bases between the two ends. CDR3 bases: TGCAGCGTTGTTCCGACGGAGTCCTACGAGCAGTACCTC. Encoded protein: CSVVPTESYEQYL.

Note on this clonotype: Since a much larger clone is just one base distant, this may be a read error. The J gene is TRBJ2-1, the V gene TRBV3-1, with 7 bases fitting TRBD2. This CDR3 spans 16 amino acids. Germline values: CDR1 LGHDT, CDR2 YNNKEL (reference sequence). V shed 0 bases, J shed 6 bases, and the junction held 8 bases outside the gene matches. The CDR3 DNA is TGTGCCAGCAGCCAAGAGCCGCGGGAGATCGGCAATGAGCAGTTCTTC. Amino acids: CASSQEPREIGNEQFF.

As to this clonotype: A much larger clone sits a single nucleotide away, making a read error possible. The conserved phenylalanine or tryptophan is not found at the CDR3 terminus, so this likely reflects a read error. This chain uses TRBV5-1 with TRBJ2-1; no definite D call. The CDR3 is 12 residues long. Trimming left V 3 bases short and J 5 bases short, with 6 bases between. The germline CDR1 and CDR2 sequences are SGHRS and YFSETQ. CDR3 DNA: TGCGCCAGCAGCTGGGCGGACAATGAGCAGTTCCTC. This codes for CASSWADNEQFL.

CDR3 region: CSAPPTSGSEQFF. For the CDR3, the DNA is TGCAGTGCTCCCCCGACTAGCGGGAGTGAGCAGTTCTTC. The chain has TRBV20-1 and TRBJ2-1; TRBD2 matches 12 bases. The CDR3 loop spans 13 amino acids. Germline values: CDR1 DFQATT, CDR2 SNEGSKA (reference sequence). V dropped 5 bases and J dropped 9; count of bases not matched to a gene: 5.

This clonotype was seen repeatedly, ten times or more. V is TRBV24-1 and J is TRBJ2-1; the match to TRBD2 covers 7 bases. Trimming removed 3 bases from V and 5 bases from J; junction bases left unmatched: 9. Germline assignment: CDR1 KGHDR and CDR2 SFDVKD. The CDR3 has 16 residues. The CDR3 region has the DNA TGTGCCACCAGTGATCCCCATGGGGGGGGGGACAATGAGCAGTTCTTC. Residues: CATSDPHGGGDNEQFF.

CDR3 amino acids: CSVEDLAGAYNEQFF. CDR3 bases: TGCAGCGTTGAAGATCTCGCAGGGGCCTACAATGAGCAGTTCTTC. V usage is TRBV29-1 and J usage is TRBJ2-1; maybe TRBD1 (6 bases). CDR3 size: 15 residues. Germline-derived CDR1 and CDR2 are SQVTM and ANQGSEA. V was shortened by 0 bases and J by 2 bases, with 11 bases between the two germline ends.

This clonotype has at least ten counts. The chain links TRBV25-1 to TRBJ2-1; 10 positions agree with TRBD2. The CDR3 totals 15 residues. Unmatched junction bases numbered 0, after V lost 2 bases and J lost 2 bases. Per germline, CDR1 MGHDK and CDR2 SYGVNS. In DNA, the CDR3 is TGTGCCAGCAGTGAAACTAGCGGGGCCTACAATGAGCAGTTCTTC. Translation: CASSETSGAYNEQFF.

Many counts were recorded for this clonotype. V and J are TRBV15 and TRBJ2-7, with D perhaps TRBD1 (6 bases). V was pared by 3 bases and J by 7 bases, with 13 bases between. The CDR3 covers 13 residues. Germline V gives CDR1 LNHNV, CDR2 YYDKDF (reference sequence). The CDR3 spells CATSSGTGFEQYF. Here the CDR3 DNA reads TGTGCCACCAGCAGTGGAACAGGGTTTGAGCAGTACTTC.

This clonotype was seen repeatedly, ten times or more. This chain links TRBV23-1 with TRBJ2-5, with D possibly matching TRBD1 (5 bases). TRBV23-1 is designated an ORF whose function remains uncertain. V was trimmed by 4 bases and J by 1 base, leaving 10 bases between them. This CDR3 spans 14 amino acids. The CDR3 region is CASSLGRAQETQYF. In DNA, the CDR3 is TGCGCCAGCAGTCTGGGCAGGGCCCAAGAGACCCAGTACTTC.

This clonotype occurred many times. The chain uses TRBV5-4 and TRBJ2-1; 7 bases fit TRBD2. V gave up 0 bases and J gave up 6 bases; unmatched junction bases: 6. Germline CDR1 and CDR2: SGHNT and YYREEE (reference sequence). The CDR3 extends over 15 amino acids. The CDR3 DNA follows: TGTGCCAGCAGCTTGGAGGCTAGCGGAGCCAATGAGCAGTTCTTC. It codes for CASSLEASGANEQFF.